This record covers a single T cell receptor beta chain. The Seattle patients, enrolled during active infection, were followed longitudinally. The data derive from a study of blood T cell repertoires in COVID-19. On the study more broadly: Samples of COVID-19 (acute and convalescent) were obtained from the United States, Italy and Spain.

How the authors handled the data: The assay estimated nucleated cells by amplifying reference gene primers. Libraries were prepared by immunoSEQ multiplex PCR; TCRdb keeps only in-frame clonotypes and omits some of them. Clone size and the V and J calls come from that table; the DNA yielded D and trimming. This sample carries fewer than 200,000 clones, approximately 84% of them seen once, and the ten largest clones take about 2.5%. Germline CDR1 is SGHTA and CDR2 is FQGTGA. Trimming left V 5 bases short and J 4 bases short, with 18 bases between. The CDR3 runs to 16 residues. The sequenced sample was peripheral blood. This rearrangement joins TRBV7-3 to TRBJ2-1, with D maybe TRBD2 (6 bases). The source is a woman at least 80 years old with COVID-19, enrolled during active disease. CDR3 sequence: CASSVMSGGIYNEQFF. DNA for the CDR3: TGTGCCAGCAGCGTTATGAGCGGAGGGATTTACAATGAGCAGTTCTTC.